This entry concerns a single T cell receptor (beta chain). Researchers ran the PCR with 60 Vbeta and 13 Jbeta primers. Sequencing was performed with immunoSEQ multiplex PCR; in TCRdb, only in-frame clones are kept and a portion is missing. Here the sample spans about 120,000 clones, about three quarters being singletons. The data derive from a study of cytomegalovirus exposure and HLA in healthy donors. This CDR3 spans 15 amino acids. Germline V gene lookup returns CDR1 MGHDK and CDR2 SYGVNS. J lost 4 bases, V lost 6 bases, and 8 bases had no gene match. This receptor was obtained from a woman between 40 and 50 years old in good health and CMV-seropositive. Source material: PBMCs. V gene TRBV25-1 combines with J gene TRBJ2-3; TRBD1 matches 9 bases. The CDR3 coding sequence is TGTGCCAGCAGCCCCGGGACAGGGAGTGCAGATACGCAGTATTTT. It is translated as CASSPGTGSADTQYF.